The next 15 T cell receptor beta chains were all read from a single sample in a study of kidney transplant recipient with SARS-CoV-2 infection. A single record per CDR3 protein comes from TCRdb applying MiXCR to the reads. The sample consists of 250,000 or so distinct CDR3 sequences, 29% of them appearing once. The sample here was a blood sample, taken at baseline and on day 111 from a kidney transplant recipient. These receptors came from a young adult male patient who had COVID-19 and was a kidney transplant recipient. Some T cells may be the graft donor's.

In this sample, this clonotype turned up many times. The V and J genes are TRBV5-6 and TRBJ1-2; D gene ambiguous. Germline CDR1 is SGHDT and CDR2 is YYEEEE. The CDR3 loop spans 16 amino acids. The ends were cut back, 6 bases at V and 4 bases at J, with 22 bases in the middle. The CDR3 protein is CASIIDNSRKTYGYTF. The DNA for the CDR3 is TGTGCCAGCATAATCGACAATAGTCGAAAGACCTATGGCTACACCTTC.

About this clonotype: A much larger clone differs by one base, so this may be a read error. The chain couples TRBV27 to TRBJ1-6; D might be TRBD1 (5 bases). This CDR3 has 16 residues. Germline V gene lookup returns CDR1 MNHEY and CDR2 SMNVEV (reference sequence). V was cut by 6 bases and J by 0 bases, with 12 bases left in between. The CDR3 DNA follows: TGTGCCAGCAGGGAAGCCGGGACCTCCTATAATTCACCCCTCCACTTT. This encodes CASREAGTSYNSPLHF.

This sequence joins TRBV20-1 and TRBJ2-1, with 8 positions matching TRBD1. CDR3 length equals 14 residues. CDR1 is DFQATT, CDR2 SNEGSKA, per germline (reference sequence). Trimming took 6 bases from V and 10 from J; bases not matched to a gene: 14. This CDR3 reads CSARKGTGQGEQFF. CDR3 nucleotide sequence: TGCAGTGCCCGGAAAGGGACAGGACAAGGCGAGCAGTTCTTC.

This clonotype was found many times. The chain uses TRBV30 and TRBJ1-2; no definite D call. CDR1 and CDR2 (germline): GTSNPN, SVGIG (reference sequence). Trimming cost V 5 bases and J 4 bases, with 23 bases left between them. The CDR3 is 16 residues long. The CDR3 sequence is CAWPGKRYRKTYGYTF. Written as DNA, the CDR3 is TGTGCCTGGCCGGGTAAGCGTTATAGAAAGACCTATGGCTACACCTTC.

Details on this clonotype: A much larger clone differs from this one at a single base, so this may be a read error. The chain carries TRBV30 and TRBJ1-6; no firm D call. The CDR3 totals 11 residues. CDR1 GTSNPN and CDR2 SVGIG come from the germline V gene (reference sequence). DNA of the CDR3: TGTACCTGGAGGAAGTTTTCACCCCTCCACTTT. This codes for CTWRKFSPLHF.

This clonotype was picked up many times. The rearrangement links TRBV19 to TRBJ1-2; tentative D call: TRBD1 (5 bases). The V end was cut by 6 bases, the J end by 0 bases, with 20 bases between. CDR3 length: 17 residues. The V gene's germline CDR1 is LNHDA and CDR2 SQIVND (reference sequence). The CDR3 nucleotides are TGTGCCAGTAGCCACTTCCGGGACGGCAACACTAACTATGGCTACACCTTC. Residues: CASSHFRDGNTNYGYTF.

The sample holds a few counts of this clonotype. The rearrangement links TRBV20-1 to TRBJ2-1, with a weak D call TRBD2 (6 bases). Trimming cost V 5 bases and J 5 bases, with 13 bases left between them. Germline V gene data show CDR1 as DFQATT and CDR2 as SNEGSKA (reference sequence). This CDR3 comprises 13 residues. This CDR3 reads CSAFRPGDNEQFF. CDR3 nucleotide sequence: TGCAGTGCTTTCCGGCCGGGAGACAATGAGCAGTTCTTC.

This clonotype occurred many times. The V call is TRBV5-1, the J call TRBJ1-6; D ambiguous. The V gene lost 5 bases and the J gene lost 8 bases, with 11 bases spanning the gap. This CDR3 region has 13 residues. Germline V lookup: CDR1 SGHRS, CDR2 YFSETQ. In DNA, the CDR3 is TGCGCCAGCAGTCTAAAATTGGATTCACCCCTCCACTTT. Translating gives CASSLKLDSPLHF. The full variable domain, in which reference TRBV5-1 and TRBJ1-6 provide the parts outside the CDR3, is KAGVTQTPRYLIKTRGQQVTLSCSPISGHRSVSWYQQTPGQGLQFLFEYFSETQRNKGNFPGRFSGRQFSNSRSEMNVSTLELGDSALYLCASSLKLDSPLHFGNGTRLTVT.

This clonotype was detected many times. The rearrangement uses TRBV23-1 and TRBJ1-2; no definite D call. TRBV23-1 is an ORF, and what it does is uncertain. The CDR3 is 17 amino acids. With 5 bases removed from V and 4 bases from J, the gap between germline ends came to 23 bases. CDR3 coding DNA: TGCGCCAGCAGTTTTGTAATGCTACGCAGAAAGACCTATGGCTACACCTTC. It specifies CASSFVMLRRKTYGYTF.

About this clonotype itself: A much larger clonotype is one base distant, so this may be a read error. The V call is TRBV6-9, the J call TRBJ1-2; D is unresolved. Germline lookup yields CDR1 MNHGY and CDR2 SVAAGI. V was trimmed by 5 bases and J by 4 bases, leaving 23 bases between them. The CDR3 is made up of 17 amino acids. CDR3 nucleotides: TGTGCCAGCAGTGCGCGTTGGCCTTACGGAAAGGCCTATGGCTACACCTTC. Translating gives CASSARWPYGKAYGYTF.

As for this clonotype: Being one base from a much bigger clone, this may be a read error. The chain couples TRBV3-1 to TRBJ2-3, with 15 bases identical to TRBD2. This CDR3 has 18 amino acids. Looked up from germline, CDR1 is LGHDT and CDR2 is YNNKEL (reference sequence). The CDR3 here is CANSQDGLAGGPPDTQYF. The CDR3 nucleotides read TGTGCCAACAGCCAAGATGGACTAGCGGGGGGGCCCCCAGATACGCAGTATTTT.

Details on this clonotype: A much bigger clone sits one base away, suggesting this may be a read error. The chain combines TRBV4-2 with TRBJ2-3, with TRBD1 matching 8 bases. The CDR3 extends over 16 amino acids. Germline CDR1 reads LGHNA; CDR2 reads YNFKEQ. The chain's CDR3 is CASGQDWTGLADTQYF. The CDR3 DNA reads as TGTGCCAGCGGCCAAGATTGGACAGGGTTGGCAGATACGCAGTATTTT.

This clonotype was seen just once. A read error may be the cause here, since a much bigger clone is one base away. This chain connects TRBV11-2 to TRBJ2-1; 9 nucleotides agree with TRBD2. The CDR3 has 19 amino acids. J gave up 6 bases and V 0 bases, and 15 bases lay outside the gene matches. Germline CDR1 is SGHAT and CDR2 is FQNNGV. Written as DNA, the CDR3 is TGTGCCAGCAGCTTAGATTTACGTCTGCCAGCGGGAGGTCCCAATGAGCAGTTCTTC. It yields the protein CASSLDLRLPAGGPNEQFF.

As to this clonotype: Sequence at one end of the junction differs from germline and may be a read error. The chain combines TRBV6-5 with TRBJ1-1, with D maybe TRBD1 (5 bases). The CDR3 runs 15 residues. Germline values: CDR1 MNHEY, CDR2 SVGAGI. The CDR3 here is CASGYSRGGNAEAFF. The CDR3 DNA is TGTGCCAGCGGTTACTCGAGGGGTGGGAACGCTGAAGCTTTCTTT.

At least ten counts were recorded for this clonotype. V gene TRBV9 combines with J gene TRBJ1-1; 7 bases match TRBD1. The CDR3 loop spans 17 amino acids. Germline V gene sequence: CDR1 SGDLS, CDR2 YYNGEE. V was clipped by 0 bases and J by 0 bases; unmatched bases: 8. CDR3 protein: CASSVDGSGGLNTEAFF. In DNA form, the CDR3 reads TGTGCCAGCAGCGTAGATGGGTCAGGGGGTTTGAACACTGAAGCTTTCTTT.